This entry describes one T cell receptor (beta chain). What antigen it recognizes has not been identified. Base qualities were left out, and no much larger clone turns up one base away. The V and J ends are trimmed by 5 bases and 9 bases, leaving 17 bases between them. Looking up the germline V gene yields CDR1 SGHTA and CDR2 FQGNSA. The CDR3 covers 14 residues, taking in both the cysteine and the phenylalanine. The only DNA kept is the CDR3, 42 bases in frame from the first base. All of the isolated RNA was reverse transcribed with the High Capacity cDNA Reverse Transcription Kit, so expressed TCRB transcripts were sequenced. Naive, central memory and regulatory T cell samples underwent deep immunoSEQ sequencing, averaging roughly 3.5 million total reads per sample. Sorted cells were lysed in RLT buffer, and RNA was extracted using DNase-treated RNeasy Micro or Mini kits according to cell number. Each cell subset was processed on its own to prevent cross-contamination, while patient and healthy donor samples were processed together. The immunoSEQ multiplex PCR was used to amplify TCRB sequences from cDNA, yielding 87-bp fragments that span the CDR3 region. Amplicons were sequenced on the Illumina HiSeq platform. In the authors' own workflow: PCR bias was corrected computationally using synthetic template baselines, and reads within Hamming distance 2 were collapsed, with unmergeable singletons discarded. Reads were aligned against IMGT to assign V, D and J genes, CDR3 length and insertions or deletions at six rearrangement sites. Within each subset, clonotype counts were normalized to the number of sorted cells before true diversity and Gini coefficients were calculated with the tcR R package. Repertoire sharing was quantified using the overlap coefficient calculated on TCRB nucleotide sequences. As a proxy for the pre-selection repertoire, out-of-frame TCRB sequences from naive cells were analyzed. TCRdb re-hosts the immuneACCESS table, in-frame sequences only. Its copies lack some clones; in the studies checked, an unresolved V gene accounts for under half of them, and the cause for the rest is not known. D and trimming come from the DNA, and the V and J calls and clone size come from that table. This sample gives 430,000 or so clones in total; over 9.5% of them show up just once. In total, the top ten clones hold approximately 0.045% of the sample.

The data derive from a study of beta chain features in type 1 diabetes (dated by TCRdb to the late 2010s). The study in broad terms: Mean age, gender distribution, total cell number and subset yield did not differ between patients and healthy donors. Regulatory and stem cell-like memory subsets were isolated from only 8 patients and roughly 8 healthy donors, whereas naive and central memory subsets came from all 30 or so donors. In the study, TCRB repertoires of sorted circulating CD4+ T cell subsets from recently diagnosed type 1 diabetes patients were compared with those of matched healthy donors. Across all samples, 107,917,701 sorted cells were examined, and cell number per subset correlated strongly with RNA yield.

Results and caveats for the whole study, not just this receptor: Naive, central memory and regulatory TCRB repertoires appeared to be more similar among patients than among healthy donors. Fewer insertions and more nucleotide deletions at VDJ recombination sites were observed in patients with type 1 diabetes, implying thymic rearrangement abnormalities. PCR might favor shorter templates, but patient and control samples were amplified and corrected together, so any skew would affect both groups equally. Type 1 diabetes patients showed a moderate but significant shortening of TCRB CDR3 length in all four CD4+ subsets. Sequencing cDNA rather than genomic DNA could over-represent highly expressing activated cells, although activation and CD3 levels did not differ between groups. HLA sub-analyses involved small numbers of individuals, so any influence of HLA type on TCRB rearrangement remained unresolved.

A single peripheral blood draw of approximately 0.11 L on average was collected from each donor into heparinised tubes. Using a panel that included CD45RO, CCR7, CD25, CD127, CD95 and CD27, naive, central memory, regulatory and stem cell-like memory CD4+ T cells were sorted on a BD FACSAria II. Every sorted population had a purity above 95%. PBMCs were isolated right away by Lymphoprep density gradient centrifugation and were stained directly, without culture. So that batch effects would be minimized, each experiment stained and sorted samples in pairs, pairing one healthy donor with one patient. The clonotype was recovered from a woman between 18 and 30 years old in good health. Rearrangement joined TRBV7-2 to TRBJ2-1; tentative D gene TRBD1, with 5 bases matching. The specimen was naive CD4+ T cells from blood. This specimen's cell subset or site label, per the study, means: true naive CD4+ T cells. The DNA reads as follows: TGTGCCAGCAGCCCCAGGGTTAGGATCGGTGAGCAGTTCTTC. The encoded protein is CASSPRVRIGEQFF.